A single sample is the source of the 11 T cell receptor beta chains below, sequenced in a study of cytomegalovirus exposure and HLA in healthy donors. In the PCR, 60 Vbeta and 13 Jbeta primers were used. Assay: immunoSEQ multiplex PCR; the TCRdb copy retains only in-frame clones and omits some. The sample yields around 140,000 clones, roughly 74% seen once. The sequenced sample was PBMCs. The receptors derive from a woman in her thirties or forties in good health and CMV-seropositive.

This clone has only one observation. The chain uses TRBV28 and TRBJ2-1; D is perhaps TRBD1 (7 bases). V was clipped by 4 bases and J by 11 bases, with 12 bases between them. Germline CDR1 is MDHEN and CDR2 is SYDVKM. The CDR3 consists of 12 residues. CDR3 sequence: CASSSQGGQQFF. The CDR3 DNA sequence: TGTGCCAGCAGTTCCCAGGGGGGTCAGCAGTTCTTC.

The CDR3 nucleotides read TGCAGCGTTGAAGAGAACAGGGGTGGGGTTTCCGGGGCCAACGTCCTGACTTTC. Amino acids: CSVEENRGGVSGANVLTF. This chain connects TRBV29-1 to TRBJ2-6; TRBD1 matches at 7 bases. This CDR3 contains 18 residues. Germline CDR1 SQVTM, CDR2 ANQGSEA. V gave up 0 bases and J gave up 4 bases; unmatched junction bases: 12.

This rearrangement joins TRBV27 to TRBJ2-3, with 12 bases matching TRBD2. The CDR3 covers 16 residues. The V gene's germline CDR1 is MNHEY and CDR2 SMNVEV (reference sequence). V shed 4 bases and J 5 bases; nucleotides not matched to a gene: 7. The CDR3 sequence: CASSSKRLAGVDTQYF. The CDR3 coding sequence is TGTGCCAGCAGTTCGAAAAGACTAGCGGGAGTAGATACGCAGTATTTT.

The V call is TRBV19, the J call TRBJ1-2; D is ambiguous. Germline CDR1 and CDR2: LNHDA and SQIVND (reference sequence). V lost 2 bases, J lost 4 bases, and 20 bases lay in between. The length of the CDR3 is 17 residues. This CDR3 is CASSILFSPQRGYGYTF. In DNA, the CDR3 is TGTGCCAGTAGTATATTGTTTTCCCCGCAACGCGGCTATGGCTACACCTTC.

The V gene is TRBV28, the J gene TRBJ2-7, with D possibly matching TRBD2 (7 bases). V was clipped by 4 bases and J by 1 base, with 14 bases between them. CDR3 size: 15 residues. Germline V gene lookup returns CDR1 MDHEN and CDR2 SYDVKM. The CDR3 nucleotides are TGTGCCAGCAGTTATGGGGGGGCGCGATCCTACGAGCAGTACTTC. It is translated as CASSYGGARSYEQYF.

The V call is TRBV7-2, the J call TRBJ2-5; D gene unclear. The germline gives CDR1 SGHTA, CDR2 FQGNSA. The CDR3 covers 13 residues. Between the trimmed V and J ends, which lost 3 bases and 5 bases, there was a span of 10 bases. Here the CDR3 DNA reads TGTGCCAGCAGCTTTTTCGTCAGGGAGACCCAGTACTTC. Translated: CASSFFVRETQYF.

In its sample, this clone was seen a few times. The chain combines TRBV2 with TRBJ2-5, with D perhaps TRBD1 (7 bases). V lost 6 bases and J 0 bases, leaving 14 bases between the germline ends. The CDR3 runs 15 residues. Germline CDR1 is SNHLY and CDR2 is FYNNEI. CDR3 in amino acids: CASSPTGRNQETQYF. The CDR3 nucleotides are TGTGCCAGCAGCCCGACAGGGAGGAACCAAGAGACCCAGTACTTC.

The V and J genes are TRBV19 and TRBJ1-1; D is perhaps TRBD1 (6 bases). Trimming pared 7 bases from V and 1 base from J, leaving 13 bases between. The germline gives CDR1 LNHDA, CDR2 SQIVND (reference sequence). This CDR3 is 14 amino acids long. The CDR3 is CASIPGHKNTEAFF. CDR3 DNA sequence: TGTGCCAGTATCCCGGGACACAAGAACACTGAAGCTTTCTTT.

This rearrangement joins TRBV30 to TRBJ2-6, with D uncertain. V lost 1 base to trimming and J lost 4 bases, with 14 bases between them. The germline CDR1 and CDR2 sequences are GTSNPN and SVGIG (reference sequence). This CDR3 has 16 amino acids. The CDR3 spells CAWSDAASKGANVLTF. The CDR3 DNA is TGTGCCTGGAGTGACGCCGCCTCTAAAGGGGCCAACGTCCTGACTTTC.

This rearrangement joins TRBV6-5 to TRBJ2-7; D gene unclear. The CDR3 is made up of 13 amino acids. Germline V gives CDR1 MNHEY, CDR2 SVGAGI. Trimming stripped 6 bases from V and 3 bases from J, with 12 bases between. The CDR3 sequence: CASSPLPRYEQYF. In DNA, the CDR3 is TGTGCCAGCAGCCCCCTACCCCGCTACGAGCAGTACTTC.

For the CDR3, the DNA is TGTGCCAGCAGCACGGGACTAGCGGGGAACAATGAGCAGTTCTTC. Translating it yields CASSTGLAGNNEQFF. The rearrangement joins TRBV5-4 to TRBJ2-1; 13 positions match TRBD2. The CDR3 runs 15 residues. The V gene's germline CDR1 is SGHNT and CDR2 YYREEE (reference sequence). The ends lost 4 bases at V and 5 bases at J; junction bases unmatched: 3.